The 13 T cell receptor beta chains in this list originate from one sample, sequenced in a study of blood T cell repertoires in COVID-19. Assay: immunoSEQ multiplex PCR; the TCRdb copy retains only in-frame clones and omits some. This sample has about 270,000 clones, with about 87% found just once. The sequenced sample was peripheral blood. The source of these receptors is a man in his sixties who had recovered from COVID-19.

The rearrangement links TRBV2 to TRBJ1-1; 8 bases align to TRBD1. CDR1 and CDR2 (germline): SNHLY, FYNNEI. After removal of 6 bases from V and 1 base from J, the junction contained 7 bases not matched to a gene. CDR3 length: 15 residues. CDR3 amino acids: CASRERTGRNTEAFF. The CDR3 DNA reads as TGTGCCAGCAGGGAGAGGACAGGGAGGAACACTGAAGCTTTCTTT.

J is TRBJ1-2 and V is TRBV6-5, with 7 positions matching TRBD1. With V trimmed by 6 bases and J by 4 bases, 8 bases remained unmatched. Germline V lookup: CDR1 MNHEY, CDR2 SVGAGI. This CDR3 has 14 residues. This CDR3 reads CASSDRALVYGYTF. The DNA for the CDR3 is TGTGCCAGCAGCGACAGGGCCCTCGTCTATGGCTACACCTTC.

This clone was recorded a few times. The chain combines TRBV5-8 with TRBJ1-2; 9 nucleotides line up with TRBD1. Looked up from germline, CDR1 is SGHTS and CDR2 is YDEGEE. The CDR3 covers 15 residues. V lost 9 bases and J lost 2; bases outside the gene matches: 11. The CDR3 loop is CAIRDRDQSNYGYTF. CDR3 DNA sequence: TGTGCCATCCGGGACAGGGATCAGTCAAACTATGGCTACACCTTC.

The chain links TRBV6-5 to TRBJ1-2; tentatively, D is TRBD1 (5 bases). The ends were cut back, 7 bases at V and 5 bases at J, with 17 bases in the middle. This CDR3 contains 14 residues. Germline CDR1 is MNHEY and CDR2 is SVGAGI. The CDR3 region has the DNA TGTGCCAGCAACGAACTTACTCAGGGATATGGCTACACCTTC. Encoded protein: CASNELTQGYGYTF.

The CDR3 DNA reads TGTGCCAGCTCACCTCGGGGGGACTATGGCTACACCTTC. Amino acids: CASSPRGDYGYTF. V gene TRBV18 combines with J gene TRBJ1-2, with a weak D call TRBD1 (5 bases). The CDR3 loop spans 13 amino acids. Germline loops: CDR1 KGHSH, CDR2 LQKENI. V lost 3 bases and J 3 bases, leaving 8 bases between the germline ends.

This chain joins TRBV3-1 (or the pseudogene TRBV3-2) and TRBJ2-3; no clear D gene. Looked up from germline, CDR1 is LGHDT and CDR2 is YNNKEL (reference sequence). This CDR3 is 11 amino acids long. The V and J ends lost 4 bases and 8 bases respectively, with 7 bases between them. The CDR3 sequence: CASSPGGTQYF. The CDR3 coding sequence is TGTGCCAGCAGCCCCGGCGGTACGCAGTATTTT.

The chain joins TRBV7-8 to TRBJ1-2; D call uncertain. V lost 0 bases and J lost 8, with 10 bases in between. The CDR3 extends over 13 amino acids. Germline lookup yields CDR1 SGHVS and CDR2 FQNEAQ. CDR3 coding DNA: TGTGCCAGCAGCTTAGCGAACACTAGGGGCTACACCTTC. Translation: CASSLANTRGYTF.

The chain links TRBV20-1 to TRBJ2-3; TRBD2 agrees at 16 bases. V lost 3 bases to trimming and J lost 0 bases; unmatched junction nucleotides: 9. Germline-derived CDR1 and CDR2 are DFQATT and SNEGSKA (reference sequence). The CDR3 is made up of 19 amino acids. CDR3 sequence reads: CSASNPGLAGGTSTDTQYF. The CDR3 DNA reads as TGCAGTGCTAGTAACCCGGGACTAGCGGGGGGGACTAGCACAGATACGCAGTATTTT.

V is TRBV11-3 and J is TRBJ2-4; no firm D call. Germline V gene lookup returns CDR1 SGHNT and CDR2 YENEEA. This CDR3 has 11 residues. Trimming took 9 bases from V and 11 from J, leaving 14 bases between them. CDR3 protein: CASPQEYFQYF. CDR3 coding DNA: TGTGCCAGTCCGCAGGAATACTTTCAGTACTTC.

This CDR3 reads CASSLPGLAGNTDTQYF. CDR3 bases: TGCGCCAGCAGCTTACCGGGACTAGCGGGGAACACAGATACGCAGTATTTT. The genes are TRBV5-1 and TRBJ2-3; 13 positions match TRBD2. The CDR3 contains 17 residues. Germline CDR1 SGHRS, CDR2 YFSETQ. V lost 2 bases and J lost 2; bases outside the gene matches: 5.

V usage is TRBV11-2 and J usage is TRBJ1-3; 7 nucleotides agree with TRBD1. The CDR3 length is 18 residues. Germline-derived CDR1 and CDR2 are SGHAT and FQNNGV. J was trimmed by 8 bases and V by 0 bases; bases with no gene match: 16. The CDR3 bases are TGTGCCAGCAGCTTAGATCAGACCTTACGACAGGGCGGAGACACCATATATTTT. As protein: CASSLDQTLRQGGDTIYF.

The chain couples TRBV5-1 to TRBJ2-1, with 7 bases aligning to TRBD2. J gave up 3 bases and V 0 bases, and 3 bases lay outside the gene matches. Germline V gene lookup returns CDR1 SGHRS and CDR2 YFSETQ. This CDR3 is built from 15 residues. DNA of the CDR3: TGCGCCAGCAGCTTGGCCCGGGGGGTCTACAATGAGCAGTTCTTC. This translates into CASSLARGVYNEQFF.

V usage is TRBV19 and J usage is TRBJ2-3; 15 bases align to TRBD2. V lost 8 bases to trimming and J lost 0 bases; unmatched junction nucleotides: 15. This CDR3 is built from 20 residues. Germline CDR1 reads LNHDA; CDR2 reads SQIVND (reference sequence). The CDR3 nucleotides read TGTGCCAGTCAATGGCGGTCGGGACTAGCGGGGGGCCTGAGCACAGATACGCAGTATTTT. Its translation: CASQWRSGLAGGLSTDTQYF.